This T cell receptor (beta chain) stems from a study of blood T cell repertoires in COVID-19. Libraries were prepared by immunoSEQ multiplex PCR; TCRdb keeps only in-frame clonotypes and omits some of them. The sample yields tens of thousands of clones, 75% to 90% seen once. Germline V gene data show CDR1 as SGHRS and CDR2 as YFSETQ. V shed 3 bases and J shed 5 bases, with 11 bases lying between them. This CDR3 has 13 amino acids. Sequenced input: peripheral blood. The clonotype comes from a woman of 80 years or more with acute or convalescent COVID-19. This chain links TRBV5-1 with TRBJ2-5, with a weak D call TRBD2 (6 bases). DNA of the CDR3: TGCGCCAGCAGCTCGGGAGTCCGCGAGACCCAGTACTTC. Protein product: CASSSGVRETQYF.